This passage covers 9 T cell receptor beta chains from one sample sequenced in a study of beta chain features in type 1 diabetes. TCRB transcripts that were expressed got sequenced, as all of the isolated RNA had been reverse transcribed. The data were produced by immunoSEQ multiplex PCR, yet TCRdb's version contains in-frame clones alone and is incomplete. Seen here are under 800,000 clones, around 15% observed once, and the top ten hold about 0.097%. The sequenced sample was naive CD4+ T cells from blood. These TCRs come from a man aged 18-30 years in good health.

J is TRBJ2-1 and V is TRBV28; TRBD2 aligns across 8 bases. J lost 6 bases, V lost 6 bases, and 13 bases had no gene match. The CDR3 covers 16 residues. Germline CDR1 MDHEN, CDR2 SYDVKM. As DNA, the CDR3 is TGTGCCAGCAGCCCCACCGGGACTAGGATCCGCAATGAGCAGTTCTTC. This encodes CASSPTGTRIRNEQFF.

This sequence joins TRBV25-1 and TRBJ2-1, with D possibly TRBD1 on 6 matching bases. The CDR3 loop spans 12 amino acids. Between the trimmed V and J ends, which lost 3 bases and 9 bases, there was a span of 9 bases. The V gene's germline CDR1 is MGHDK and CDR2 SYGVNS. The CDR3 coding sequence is TGTGCCAGCAGTGAGCAGGGGAGTGAGCAGTTCTTC. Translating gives CASSEQGSEQFF.

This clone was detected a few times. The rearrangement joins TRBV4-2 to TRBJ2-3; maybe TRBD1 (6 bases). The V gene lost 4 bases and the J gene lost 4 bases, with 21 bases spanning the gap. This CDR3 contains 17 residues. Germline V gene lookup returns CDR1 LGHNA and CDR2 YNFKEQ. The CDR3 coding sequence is TGTGCCAGCAGCCGGCGACCCCAAAGGGGGAAGGCAGATACGCAGTATTTT. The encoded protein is CASSRRPQRGKADTQYF.

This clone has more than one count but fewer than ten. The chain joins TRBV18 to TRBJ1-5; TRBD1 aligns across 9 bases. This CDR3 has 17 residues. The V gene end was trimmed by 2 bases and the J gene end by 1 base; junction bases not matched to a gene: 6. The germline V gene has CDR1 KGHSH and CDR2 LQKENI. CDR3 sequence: CASSPADRGSSNQPQHF. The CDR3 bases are TGTGCCAGCTCACCAGCGGACAGGGGATCGAGCAATCAGCCCCAGCATTTT.

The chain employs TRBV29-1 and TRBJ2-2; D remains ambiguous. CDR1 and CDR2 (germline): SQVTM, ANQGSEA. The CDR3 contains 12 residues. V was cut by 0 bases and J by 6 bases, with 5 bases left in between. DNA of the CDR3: TGCAGCGTTGAAGAAGACCCCGGGGAGCTGTTTTTT. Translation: CSVEEDPGELFF.

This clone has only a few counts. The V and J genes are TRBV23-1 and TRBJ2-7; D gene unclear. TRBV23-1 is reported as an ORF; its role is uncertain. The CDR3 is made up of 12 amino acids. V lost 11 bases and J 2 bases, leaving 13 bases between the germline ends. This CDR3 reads CAPKGIAYEQYF. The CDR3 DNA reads TGCGCCCCAAAAGGGATCGCCTACGAGCAGTACTTC.

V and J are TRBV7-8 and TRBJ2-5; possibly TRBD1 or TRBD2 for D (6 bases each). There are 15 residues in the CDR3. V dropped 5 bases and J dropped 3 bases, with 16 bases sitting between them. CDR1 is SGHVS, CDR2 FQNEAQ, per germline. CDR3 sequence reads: CASSPRRDIKETQYF. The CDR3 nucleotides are TGTGCCAGCAGCCCCCGGCGGGACATAAAAGAGACCCAGTACTTC.

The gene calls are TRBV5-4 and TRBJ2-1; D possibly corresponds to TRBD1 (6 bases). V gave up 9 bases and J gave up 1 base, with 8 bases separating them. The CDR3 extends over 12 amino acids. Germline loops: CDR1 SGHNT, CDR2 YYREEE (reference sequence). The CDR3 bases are TGTGCCATAGGGGGATCCTACAATGAGCAGTTCTTC. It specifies CAIGGSYNEQFF.

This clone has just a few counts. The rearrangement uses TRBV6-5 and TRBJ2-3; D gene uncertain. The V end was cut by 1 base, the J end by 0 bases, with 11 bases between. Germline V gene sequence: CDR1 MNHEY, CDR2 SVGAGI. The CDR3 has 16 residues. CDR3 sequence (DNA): TGTGCCAGCAGTTACTTGGCAGGACCTAGCACAGATACGCAGTATTTT. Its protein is CASSYLAGPSTDTQYF.